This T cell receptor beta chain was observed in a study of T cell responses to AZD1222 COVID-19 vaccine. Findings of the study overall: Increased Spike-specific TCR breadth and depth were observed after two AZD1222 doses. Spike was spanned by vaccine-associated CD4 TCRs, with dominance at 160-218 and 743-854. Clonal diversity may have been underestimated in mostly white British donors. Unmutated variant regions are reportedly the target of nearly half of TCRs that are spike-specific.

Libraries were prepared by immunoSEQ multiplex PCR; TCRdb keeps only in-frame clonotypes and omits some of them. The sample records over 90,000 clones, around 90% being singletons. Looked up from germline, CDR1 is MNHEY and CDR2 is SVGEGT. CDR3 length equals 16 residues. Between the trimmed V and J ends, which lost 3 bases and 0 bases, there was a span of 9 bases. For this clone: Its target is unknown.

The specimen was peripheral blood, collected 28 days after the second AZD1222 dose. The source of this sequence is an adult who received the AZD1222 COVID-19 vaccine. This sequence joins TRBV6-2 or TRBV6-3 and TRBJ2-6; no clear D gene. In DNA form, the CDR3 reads TGTGCCAGCAGTTATGACTTGAGCTCTGGGGCCAACGTCCTGACTTTC. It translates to CASSYDLSSGANVLTF.